The clone carrying this TCR beta chain showed up just a few times. The sample is drawn from a study of tumor-infiltrating lymphocytes in primary liver carcinoma. Trimming removed 4 bases at V and 11 bases at J, with 10 bases between. The CDR3 has 11 amino acids. CDR1 and CDR2 from the germline V gene are LNHDA and SQIVND (reference sequence). Synthesis of TCR beta cDNA was carried out from 450 to 650 ng total RNA with a constant-region primer. Library construction for TCR beta comprised three nested multiplex PCR rounds performed with slightly modified ARM-PCR. It was with TRBV1-TRBV30 forward primers and a C-beta reverse primer that the first two PCR rounds were run, at approximately 9 cycles each. Each CDR3 protein gets one entry after TCRdb re-called the multiplex PCR reads with MiXCR. The table lists about 330,000 distinct CDR3 sequences, 65% of them singletons. Unsorted whole blood yielded blood RNA, and germline DNA was extracted as well.

The source material was peripheral blood. The chain links TRBV19 to TRBJ2-3; possible D gene TRBD1, 6 bases. This receptor was obtained from a man aged 40-50 years with primary liver carcinoma and hepatitis B virus infection. CDR3 nucleotides: TGTGCCAGTAGTACAGGGGAAAGGCAGTATTTT. Amino acids: CASSTGERQYF.